This section outlines one T cell receptor beta chain sequence together with its context. The sample is drawn from a study of blood T cell repertoires in COVID-19. Data came from immunoSEQ multiplex PCR; TCRdb stores just in-frame clones and leaves some out. Among a few hundred thousand clones, roughly 86% were seen once, and the ten largest hold 1.8%. The Seattle patients, enrolled during active infection, were followed longitudinally. Sequenced material: peripheral blood. The receptor comes from a woman between 25 and 40 years old with COVID-19, enrolled during active disease.

CDR3 DNA sequence: TGTGCCAGCAGCCCTATAACAGGGAATAATTCACCCCTCCACTTT. It translates to CASSPITGNNSPLHF. The chain uses TRBV7-9 and TRBJ1-6, with D perhaps TRBD1 (6 bases). CDR1 and CDR2 (germline): SEHNR, FQNEAQ (reference sequence). V was pared by 5 bases and J by 5 bases, with 13 bases between. This CDR3 has 15 amino acids.